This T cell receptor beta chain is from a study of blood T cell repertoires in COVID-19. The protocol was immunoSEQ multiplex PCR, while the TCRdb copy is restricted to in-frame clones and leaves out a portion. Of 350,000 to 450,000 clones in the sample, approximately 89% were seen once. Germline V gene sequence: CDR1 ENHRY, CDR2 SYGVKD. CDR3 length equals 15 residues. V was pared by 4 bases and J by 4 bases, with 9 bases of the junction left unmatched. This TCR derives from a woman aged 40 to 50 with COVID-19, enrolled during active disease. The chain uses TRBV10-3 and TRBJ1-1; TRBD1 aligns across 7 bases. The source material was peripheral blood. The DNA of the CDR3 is TGTGCCATCAGTGCTTTCAGCAGGGGGTCCACTGAAGCTTTCTTT. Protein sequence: CAISAFSRGSTEAFF.